The 24 T cell receptor beta chains below come from one sample, sequenced in a study of HIV-infected children after antiretroviral therapy interruption. Treatment described: PENTA 11 planned treatment interruption arm or continuous ART arm. RNA-based 3' RACE libraries used unique molecular identifiers. MiXCR, run by TCRdb on the 3' RACE reads, gives a single entry per CDR3 protein. The sample has around 50,000 distinct CDR3 sequences; around 4.1% are singletons. The specimen comprised CD45RA+ CD4+ T cells from PBMCs, pooled from several time points, sampled from a donor given antiretroviral therapy, either interrupted or continuous. Regarding subset: naive CD4+ CD45RA+ CD45RO- T cells. Every receptor here comes from a pool of human donors with HIV.

This clonotype showed up many times. This sequence joins TRBV2 and TRBJ2-2; 15 nucleotides align to TRBD2. V was pared by 6 bases and J by 5 bases, with 1 base of the junction left unmatched. Germline V gene data show CDR1 as SNHLY and CDR2 as FYNNEI. The CDR3 spans 15 residues. The CDR3 spells CASRGTSGGTGELFF. The CDR3 region has the DNA TGTGCCAGCAGAGGGACTAGCGGGGGGACCGGGGAGCTGTTTTTT.

This clonotype was observed a handful of times. The chain employs TRBV28 and TRBJ1-2, with D possibly matching TRBD1 (6 bases). The V gene's germline CDR1 is MDHEN and CDR2 SYDVKM. The CDR3 sequence is 15 residues long. The V and J ends lost 5 bases and 1 base respectively, with 14 bases between them. CDR3 region: CASSHGTHLNYGYTF. CDR3 nucleotide sequence: TGTGCCAGCAGTCACGGGACACATCTTAACTATGGCTACACCTTC.

This chain uses TRBV20-1 with TRBJ1-2, with D unresolved. Germline V gives CDR1 DFQATT, CDR2 SNEGSKA (reference sequence). CDR3 length: 13 amino acids. V lost 0 bases and J lost 4, with 9 bases in between. The DNA for the CDR3 is TGCAGTGCTAGAGAGGCGTCGGGCTATGGCTACACCTTC. Protein sequence: CSAREASGYGYTF.

This clonotype appeared many times. The V call is TRBV12-3 or TRBV12-4, the J call TRBJ1-2; D gene unclear. V lost 3 bases and J 2 bases, leaving 7 bases between the germline ends. The CDR3 has 13 residues. The CDR3 reads CASSFTDNYGYTF. CDR3 in DNA: TGTGCCAGCAGTTTTACGGACAACTATGGCTACACCTTC.

Many counts were recorded for this clonotype. J is TRBJ1-6 and V is TRBV27; D perhaps matches TRBD1 (6 bases). The CDR3 length is 19 residues. CDR1 MNHEY and CDR2 SMNVEV come from the germline V gene (reference sequence). The V and J ends lost 1 base and 6 bases respectively, with 22 bases between them. This CDR3 is CASSLFTGSNALGNSPLHF. CDR3 coding DNA: TGTGCCAGCAGTTTATTTACAGGGTCGAACGCTCTGGGTAATTCACCCCTCCACTTT.

There are a few counts of this clonotype. The V call is TRBV4-2, the J call TRBJ1-5, with D possibly being TRBD1 (6 bases). The CDR3 sequence is 14 residues long. V lost 6 bases and J 7 bases, leaving 16 bases between the germline ends. Germline loops: CDR1 LGHNA, CDR2 YNFKEQ. The CDR3 DNA follows: TGTGCCAGCAGTGAAGGGGGGGGCGGACAGCCCCAGCATTTT. Protein sequence: CASSEGGGGQPQHF.

This clonotype was counted many times. J is TRBJ2-2 and V is TRBV12-3 or TRBV12-4; 8 nucleotides match TRBD1. The ends lost 7 bases at V and 5 bases at J; junction bases unmatched: 12. CDR3 length equals 16 residues. The CDR3 protein is CASNFKHTGGTGELFF. The CDR3 nucleotides are TGTGCCAGCAATTTCAAACACACAGGGGGTACCGGGGAGCTGTTTTTT.

This clonotype came up many times. The rearrangement uses TRBV2 and TRBJ2-3, with D perhaps TRBD1 (5 bases). This CDR3 spans 14 amino acids. V gave up 2 bases and J gave up 0 bases, with 6 bases separating them. Germline assignment: CDR1 SNHLY and CDR2 FYNNEI. CDR3 sequence: CASSEQGSTDTQYF. In DNA form, the CDR3 reads TGTGCCAGCAGTGAACAGGGAAGCACAGATACGCAGTATTTT.

The table lists this clonotype with many counts. The chain has TRBV28 and TRBJ1-5; D call uncertain. CDR1 is MDHEN, CDR2 SYDVKM, per germline. The CDR3 has 15 residues. Trimming stripped 2 bases from V and 1 base from J, with 9 bases between. In DNA form, the CDR3 reads TGTGCCAGCAGTTTAAGCAGTGGGAGCAATCAGCCCCAGCATTTT. Amino acid sequence: CASSLSSGSNQPQHF.

At least ten counts were recorded for this clonotype. The chain recombines TRBV28 with TRBJ2-4; D is perhaps TRBD2 (5 bases). The CDR3 covers 12 residues. The germline V gene encodes CDR1 MDHEN and CDR2 SYDVKM. V was pared by 6 bases and J by 6 bases, with 9 bases between. CDR3 coding DNA: TGTGCCAGCAGCCGCGGGCGAAACATTCAGTACTTC. Protein: CASSRGRNIQYF.

This clonotype showed up many times. V and J are TRBV12-3 or TRBV12-4 and TRBJ2-1; TRBD1 matches 9 bases. Losses at the gene ends were 6 bases for V and 9 bases for J; bases not matched to a gene: 6. The CDR3 spans 13 residues. For the CDR3, the DNA is TGTGCCAGCAGGGGACAGGGAGATGGTGAGCAGTTCTTC. It yields the protein CASRGQGDGEQFF.

V usage is TRBV12-5 and J usage is TRBJ2-3; D is uncertain. The CDR3 has 13 residues. V was clipped by 5 bases and J by 6 bases, with 12 bases between them. CDR1 LGHNT and CDR2 FRNRAP come from the germline V gene. The DNA of the CDR3 is TGTGCTAGTGGTGGGTTGCCTGGGGATACGCAGTATTTT. Translating it yields CASGGLPGDTQYF.

This clonotype has a count of ten or more. The chain uses TRBV28 and TRBJ2-7; possibly TRBD2 for D (7 bases). The germline CDR1 and CDR2 sequences are MDHEN and SYDVKM. The V gene lost 3 bases and the J gene lost 1 base, with 13 bases spanning the gap. CDR3 length equals 15 residues. The CDR3 region is CASSFGGARSYEQYF. The CDR3 DNA reads as TGTGCCAGCAGTTTTGGGGGGGCGCGTTCCTACGAGCAGTACTTC. The entire variable domain, with the rest obtained from reference TRBV28 and TRBJ2-7, is as follows: DVKVTQSSRYLVKRTGEKVFLECVQDMDHENMFWYRQDPGLGLRLIYFSYDVKMKEKGDIPEGYSVSREKKERFSLILESASTNQTSMYLCASSFGGARSYEQYFGPGTRLTVT.

This clonotype was seen ten or more times. The chain is built from TRBV10-3 and TRBJ2-7; D not resolved. The V gene's germline CDR1 is ENHRY and CDR2 SYGVKD. The V and J ends lost 2 bases and 2 bases respectively, with 7 bases between them. The CDR3 loop spans 13 amino acids. The CDR3 reads CAISEQATYEQYF. CDR3 DNA: TGTGCCATCAGTGAGCAGGCCACCTACGAGCAGTACTTC.

This clonotype came up a few times. The chain uses TRBV6-5 and TRBJ2-7; 7 bases line up with TRBD1. CDR3 length equals 13 residues. The V gene's germline CDR1 is MNHEY and CDR2 SVGAGI. V was clipped by 5 bases and J by 6 bases; unmatched bases: 7. The CDR3 DNA is TGTGCCAGCAGTATGACAGGGTTGGCCGAGCAGTACTTC. Translated, it gives CASSMTGLAEQYF.

The chain has TRBV19 and TRBJ2-5; 8 bases fit TRBD1. Germline values: CDR1 LNHDA, CDR2 SQIVND (reference sequence). J lost 3 bases, V lost 3 bases, and 0 bases had no gene match. This CDR3 spans 13 amino acids. The CDR3 DNA reads as TGTGCCAGTAGTATGGACAGGGAAGAGACCCAGTACTTC. This encodes CASSMDREETQYF.

The sample holds many counts of this clonotype. This chain links TRBV28 with TRBJ2-7; TRBD1 matches at 9 bases. Looked up from germline, CDR1 is MDHEN and CDR2 is SYDVKM. V shed 6 bases and J 5 bases; nucleotides not matched to a gene: 8. The CDR3 totals 14 residues. CDR3 residues: CASRSPGTGNEQYF. CDR3 bases: TGTGCCAGCAGGAGTCCCGGGACAGGGAACGAGCAGTACTTC.

The chain links TRBV5-4 to TRBJ2-5; TRBD2 matches at 8 bases. The V and J ends lost 7 bases and 4 bases, in that order; junction bases with no gene match: 6. This CDR3 contains 13 residues. Germline loops: CDR1 SGHNT, CDR2 YYREEE (reference sequence). The CDR3 protein is CASRPAGGETQYF. The CDR3 coding sequence is TGTGCCAGCCGCCCCGCGGGAGGAGAGACCCAGTACTTC.

This clonotype was counted at least ten times. The chain is built from TRBV5-1 and TRBJ2-7, with D maybe TRBD2 (6 bases). Trimming shortened V by 6 bases and J by 3 bases, and 19 bases separated the two germline ends. There are 15 residues in the CDR3. The V gene's germline CDR1 is SGHRS and CDR2 YFSETQ. CDR3 sequence reads: CASKSSAGTYYEQYF. Here the CDR3 DNA reads TGCGCCAGCAAATCCAGCGCGGGGACGTACTACGAGCAGTACTTC.

This clonotype has a count of ten or more. The chain couples TRBV4-1 to TRBJ1-5, with a possible D match to TRBD1 (6 bases). There are 15 residues in the CDR3. CDR1 is MGHRA, CDR2 YSYEKL, per germline. V lost 8 bases and J 2 bases, leaving 16 bases between the germline ends. CDR3 region: CASGTGISGNQPQHF. In nucleotides, the CDR3 is TGCGCCAGCGGTACAGGGATTTCGGGCAATCAGCCCCAGCATTTT.

There are many counts of this clonotype. The chain uses TRBV7-9 and TRBJ2-7, with a possible D match to TRBD1 (5 bases). The ends were cut back, 5 bases at V and 7 bases at J, with 15 bases in the middle. Germline V gives CDR1 SEHNR, CDR2 FQNEAQ (reference sequence). CDR3 length: 13 amino acids. CDR3 DNA: TGTGCCAGCAGCCGCGACAGTTCTGGGGAGCAGTACTTC. Translated, it gives CASSRDSSGEQYF.

This clonotype was counted at least ten times. The V call is TRBV2, the J call TRBJ1-2, with D perhaps matching TRBD1 (5 bases). The CDR3 sequence is 12 residues long. Trimming took 3 bases from V and 9 from J, leaving 11 bases between them. The germline V gene encodes CDR1 SNHLY and CDR2 FYNNEI. The DNA for the CDR3 is TGTGCCAGCAGTGAGGGGCTTTATAGCTACACCTTC. It specifies CASSEGLYSYTF.

This clonotype occurred many times. V gene TRBV18 combines with J gene TRBJ1-2; D gene unclear. This CDR3 region has 14 residues. CDR1 KGHSH and CDR2 LQKENI come from the germline V gene. V was shortened by 0 bases and J by 2 bases, with 7 bases between the two germline ends. CDR3 sequence reads: CASSPPQRNYGYTF. CDR3 nucleotides: TGTGCCAGCTCACCACCCCAGCGAAACTATGGCTACACCTTC.

The genes are TRBV12-5 and TRBJ2-5; D unresolved. Germline CDR1 is LGHNT and CDR2 is FRNRAP. Trimming stripped 6 bases from V and 0 bases from J, with 5 bases between. The CDR3 consists of 12 residues. CDR3: CASGPNQETQYF. The DNA for the CDR3 is TGTGCTAGTGGGCCTAACCAAGAGACCCAGTACTTC.